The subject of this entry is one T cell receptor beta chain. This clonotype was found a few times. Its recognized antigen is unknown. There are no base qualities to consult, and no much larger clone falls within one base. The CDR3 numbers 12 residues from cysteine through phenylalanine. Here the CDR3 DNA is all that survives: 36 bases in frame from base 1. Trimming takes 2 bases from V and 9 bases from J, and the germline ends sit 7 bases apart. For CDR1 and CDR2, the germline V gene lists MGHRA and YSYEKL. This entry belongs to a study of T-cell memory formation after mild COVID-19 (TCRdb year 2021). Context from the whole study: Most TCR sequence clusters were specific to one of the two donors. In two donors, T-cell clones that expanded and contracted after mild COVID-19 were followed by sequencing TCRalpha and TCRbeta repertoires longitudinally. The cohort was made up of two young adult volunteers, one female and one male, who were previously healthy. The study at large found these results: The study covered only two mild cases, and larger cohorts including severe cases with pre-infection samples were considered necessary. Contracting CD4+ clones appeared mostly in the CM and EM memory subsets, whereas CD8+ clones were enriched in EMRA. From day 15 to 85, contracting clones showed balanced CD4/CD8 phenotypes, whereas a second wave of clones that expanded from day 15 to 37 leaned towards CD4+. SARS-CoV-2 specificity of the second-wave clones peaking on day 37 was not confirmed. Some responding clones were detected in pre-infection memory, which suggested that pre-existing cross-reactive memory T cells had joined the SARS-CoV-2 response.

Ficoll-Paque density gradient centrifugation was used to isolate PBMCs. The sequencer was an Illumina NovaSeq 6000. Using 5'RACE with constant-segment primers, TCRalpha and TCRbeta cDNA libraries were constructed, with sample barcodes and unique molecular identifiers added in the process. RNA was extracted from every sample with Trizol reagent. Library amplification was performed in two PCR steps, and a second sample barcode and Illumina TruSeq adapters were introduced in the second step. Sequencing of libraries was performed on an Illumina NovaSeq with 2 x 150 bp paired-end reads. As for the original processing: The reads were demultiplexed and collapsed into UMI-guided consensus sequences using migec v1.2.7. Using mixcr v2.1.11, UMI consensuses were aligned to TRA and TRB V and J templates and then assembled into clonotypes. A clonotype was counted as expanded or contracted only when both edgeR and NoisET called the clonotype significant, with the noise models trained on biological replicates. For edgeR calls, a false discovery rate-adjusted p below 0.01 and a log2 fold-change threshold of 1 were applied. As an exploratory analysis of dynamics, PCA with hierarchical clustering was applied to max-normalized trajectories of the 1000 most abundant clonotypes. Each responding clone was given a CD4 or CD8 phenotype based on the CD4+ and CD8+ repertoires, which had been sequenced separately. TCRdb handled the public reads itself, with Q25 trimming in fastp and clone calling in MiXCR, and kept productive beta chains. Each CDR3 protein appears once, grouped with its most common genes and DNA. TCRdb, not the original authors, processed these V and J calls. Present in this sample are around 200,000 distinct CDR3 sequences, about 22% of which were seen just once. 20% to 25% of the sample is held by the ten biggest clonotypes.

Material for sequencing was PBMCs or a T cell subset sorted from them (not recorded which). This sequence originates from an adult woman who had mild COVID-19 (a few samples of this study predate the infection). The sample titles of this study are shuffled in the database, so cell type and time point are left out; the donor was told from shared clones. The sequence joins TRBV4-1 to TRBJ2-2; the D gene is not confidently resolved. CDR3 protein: CASSQSLRELFF. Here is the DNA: TGCGCCAGCAGCCAAAGTCTTCGGGAGCTGTTTTTT.